The rows below give T cell receptor beta chains drawn from one sample of a study of blood T cell repertoires in COVID-19. Only in-frame clones appear in the TCRdb table, and some are missing; sequencing was by immunoSEQ multiplex PCR. The data hold about 140,000 clones, with 84% observed a single time. The sequenced material came from peripheral blood. The receptors come from a man aged 25 to 40 with COVID-19, enrolled during active disease. The CDR3 runs from the conserved cysteine through the conserved F or W. D genes are given only for firm matches. Clone sizes are given selectively: once, few, many, or a class where the clone is expanded.

>TRBV15|TRBJ1-4|TRBD1|NA
CATSLRQGAGEKLFF
TGTGCCACCAGCCTACGACAGGGGGCTGGCGAAAAACTGTTTTTT
>TRBV12-3/TRBV12-4|TRBJ1-1|NA|NA
CASSFAGNTEAFF
TGTGCCAGCAGTTTCGCGGGGAACACTGAAGCTTTCTTT
>TRBV5-1|TRBJ1-4|TRBD1|NA
CASSFGTAFNEKLFF
TGCGCCAGCAGCTTCGGGACAGCTTTTAATGAAAAACTGTTTTTT
>TRBV28|TRBJ2-2|NA|NA
CASRGRRAGELFF
TGTGCCAGCAGGGGGCGGCGAGCCGGGGAGCTGTTTTTT
>TRBV3-1/TRBV3-2|TRBJ2-7|NA|NA
CASSLRYEQYF
TGTGCCAGCAGCCTCAGATACGAGCAGTACTTC
>TRBV24-1|TRBJ2-1|NA|NA
CATSDPAGSKYMQFF
TGTGCCACCAGTGACCCCGCCGGGTCCAAGTATATGCAGTTCTTC
>TRBV7-2|TRBJ1-2|TRBD1|NA
CASSSGQGDYGYTF
TGTGCCAGCAGCAGTGGACAGGGAGACTATGGCTACACCTTC
>TRBV20-1|TRBJ2-7|NA|NA
CSARQDYEQYF
TGCAGTGCAAGACAGGACTACGAGCAGTACTTC
>TRBV7-2|TRBJ2-7|TRBD1|NA
CASSLFGTAYEQYF
TGTGCCAGCAGCTTATTTGGGACAGCCTACGAGCAGTACTTC
>TRBV27|TRBJ2-7|TRBD2|NA
CASSRTSAYEQYF
TGTGCCAGCAGTCGGACTAGCGCTTACGAGCAGTACTTC
>TRBV10-3|TRBJ2-1|TRBD2|NA
CATGSGTSGQFF
TGTGCCACCGGGTCGGGGACTAGCGGGCAGTTCTTC
>TRBV27|TRBJ2-3|NA|NA
CASSSRSVVTQYF
TGTGCCAGCAGCTCCCGTAGCGTGGTTACGCAGTATTTT
>TRBV5-1|TRBJ1-4|TRBD1|NA
CASRGQGYEKLFF
TGCGCCAGCAGGGGACAGGGGTACGAAAAACTGTTTTTT
>TRBV5-4|TRBJ2-3|NA|NA
CASSLGASTDTQYF
TGTGCCAGCAGCTTGGGGGCCAGCACAGATACGCAGTATTTT
>TRBV7-2|TRBJ1-2|TRBD1|NA
CASSPPGQGRGASYTF
TGTGCCAGCAGCCCGCCTGGACAGGGGAGGGGAGCGTCCTACACCTTC
>TRBV28|TRBJ2-1|TRBD2|NA
CASRTSGGGYNEQFF
TGTGCCAGCAGAACCTCAGGCGGGGGATACAATGAGCAGTTCTTC
>TRBV7-6|TRBJ2-7|NA|medium-sized
CASSPGAGGSYEQYF
TGTGCCAGCAGCCCCGGTGCAGGAGGCTCCTACGAGCAGTACTTC
>TRBV6-5|TRBJ2-2|TRBD2|once
CASKAGRPTGELFF
TGTGCCAGCAAAGCGGGACGCCCAACGGGGGAGCTGTTTTTT
>TRBV30|TRBJ2-5|NA|NA
CAWSASRTQYF
TGTGCCTGGAGTGCCTCGAGGACCCAGTACTTC
>TRBV3-1/TRBV3-2|TRBJ2-1|NA|NA
CASSQAATRFNEQFF
TGTGCCAGCAGCCAAGCGGCAACGAGGTTCAATGAGCAGTTCTTC
>TRBV20-1|TRBJ2-7|TRBD2|NA
CSASARGRALYEQYF
TGCAGTGCTAGTGCTCGCGGGAGGGCCCTCTACGAGCAGTACTTC
>TRBV15|TRBJ1-3|NA|NA
CATSTLDSSGNTIYF
TGTGCCACCAGCACTTTGGACAGCTCTGGAAACACCATATATTTT
>TRBV6-1|TRBJ2-4|NA|NA
CATAAAKNIQYF
TGTGCCACCGCGGCAGCCAAAAACATTCAGTACTTC
>TRBV4-1|TRBJ2-5|TRBD1|NA
CASSQDRTGGGWQETQYF
TGCGCCAGCAGCCAAGACCGGACAGGGGGCGGTTGGCAAGAGACCCAGTACTTC
>TRBV19|TRBJ2-5|TRBD2|NA
CASSIVAGVRQETQYF
TGTGCCAGTAGTATCGTAGCGGGAGTGCGTCAAGAGACCCAGTACTTC
>TRBV12-5|TRBJ2-5|NA|NA
CASGRDTGTQYF
TGTGCTAGTGGTCGGGACACCGGGACCCAGTACTTC
>TRBV4-1|TRBJ2-3|TRBD1|NA
CASSRGQARTDTQYF
TGCGCCAGCAGCCGAGGACAGGCGCGCACAGATACGCAGTATTTT
>TRBV19|TRBJ2-1|NA|NA
CASREGITYNEQFF
TGTGCCAGTAGGGAGGGGATCACCTACAATGAGCAGTTCTTC
>TRBV5-4|TRBJ2-7|TRBD2|NA
CASRLLAGGDEQYF
TGTGCCAGCAGACTGCTAGCGGGAGGTGACGAGCAGTACTTC
>TRBV19|TRBJ2-5|TRBD2|NA
CASTSGGTQYF
TGTGCCAGTACTAGCGGGGGTACCCAGTACTTC
>TRBV28|TRBJ1-5|TRBD1|NA
CASNYGTGHNQPQHF
TGTGCCAGCAATTACGGGACAGGGCACAATCAGCCCCAGCATTTT
>TRBV9|TRBJ2-3|TRBD2|NA
CASSVGLAGATDTQYF
TGTGCCAGCAGCGTTGGACTAGCGGGAGCCACAGATACGCAGTATTTT
>TRBV6-1|TRBJ2-3|NA|many
CASSELARVTDTQYF
TGTGCCAGCAGTGAACTAGCGAGGGTCACAGATACGCAGTATTTT
>TRBV6-6|TRBJ2-2|TRBD1|NA
CASRASGTGEVGELFF
TGTGCCAGCAGAGCCTCCGGGACAGGGGAGGTCGGGGAGCTGTTTTTT
>TRBV15|TRBJ2-5|TRBD1|NA
CATSRGPGGRETQYF
TGTGCCACCAGCAGGGGACCAGGGGGCCGAGAGACCCAGTACTTC
>TRBV7-2|TRBJ2-7|NA|once
CASSLGPNYEQYF
TGTGCCAGCAGCTTAGGGCCCAACTACGAGCAGTACTTC
>TRBV30|TRBJ1-5|NA|NA
CAWSETNQPQHF
TGTGCCTGGAGTGAAACAAATCAGCCCCAGCATTTT
>TRBV19|TRBJ1-5|NA|NA
CASSVTGNNQPQHF
TGTGCCAGTAGCGTGACAGGTAACAATCAGCCCCAGCATTTT
>TRBV12-3/TRBV12-4|TRBJ1-5|TRBD1|NA
CAITGEYSQPQHF
TGTGCCATCACAGGGGAGTACAGTCAGCCCCAGCATTTT
>TRBV9|TRBJ2-1|NA|NA
CASSGGSYNEQFF
TGTGCCAGCAGCGGAGGGAGCTACAATGAGCAGTTCTTC
>TRBV27|TRBJ1-1|TRBD1|NA
CASRTGMNTEAFF
TGTGCCAGCAGGACAGGGATGAACACTGAAGCTTTCTTT
>TRBV19|TRBJ1-1|TRBD1|NA
CASSIRGAEAFF
TGTGCCAGTAGTATCAGGGGGGCTGAAGCTTTCTTT
>TRBV5-1|TRBJ1-1|TRBD1|NA
CASSATGGTRTEAFF
TGCGCCAGCAGCGCCACAGGGGGCACGCGAACTGAAGCTTTCTTT
>TRBV19|TRBJ1-2|NA|few
CASSPKYRLGPNYGYTF
TGTGCCAGTAGCCCGAAATACCGACTGGGGCCTAACTATGGCTACACCTTC
>TRBV28|TRBJ2-1|NA|NA
CASSLYAGEQFF
TGTGCCAGCAGCCTCTACGCCGGGGAGCAGTTCTTC
>TRBV2|TRBJ2-7|TRBD2|few
CASSEMASGSLEQYF
TGTGCCAGCAGTGAAATGGCTAGCGGGAGTTTGGAGCAGTACTTC
>TRBV7-2|TRBJ2-1|TRBD2|NA
CASSPQGIWASGTYNEQFF
TGTGCCAGCAGCCCACAAGGAATTTGGGCTAGCGGGACCTACAATGAGCAGTTCTTC
>TRBV28|TRBJ2-1|NA|NA
CASRWLHNEQFF
TGTGCCAGCAGGTGGCTCCACAATGAGCAGTTCTTC
>TRBV28|TRBJ1-5|TRBD1|once
CASRRGQPVQPQHF
TGTGCCAGCAGACGGGGACAGCCGGTTCAGCCCCAGCATTTT
>TRBV7-2|TRBJ1-2|TRBD1|NA
CASSLRTGGYTF
TGTGCCAGCAGCTTAAGGACAGGGGGTTACACCTTC
>TRBV28|TRBJ2-6|TRBD1|once
CATRPGGKAGANVLTF
TGTGCCACCCGGCCAGGGGGCAAAGCTGGGGCCAACGTCCTGACTTTC
>TRBV4-1|TRBJ2-1|TRBD2|NA
CASSQGAQRGGGEQFF
TGCGCCAGCAGCCAAGGGGCGCAGCGGGGGGGCGGTGAGCAGTTCTTC
>TRBV29-1|TRBJ2-1|NA|few
CSVNRDEQFF
TGCAGCGTTAACAGGGATGAGCAGTTCTTC
>TRBV2|TRBJ2-2|NA|NA
CACRENTGELFF
TGTGCCTGCCGGGAGAACACCGGGGAGCTGTTTTTT
>TRBV28|TRBJ2-7|NA|NA
CASSLPRDGAYEQYF
TGTGCCAGCAGTTTGCCGCGGGACGGGGCCTACGAGCAGTACTTC
>TRBV4-3|TRBJ2-5|NA|few
CASSQGSGREGSWETQYF
TGCGCCAGCAGCCAAGGCTCGGGTCGAGAGGGATCGTGGGAGACCCAGTACTTC
>TRBV5-4|TRBJ1-1|NA|many
CASSLRGWGTEAFF
TGTGCCAGCAGCTTAAGGGGATGGGGAACTGAAGCTTTCTTT
>TRBV6-5|TRBJ1-5|NA|NA
CASSSRGGERPQHF
TGTGCCAGCAGTTCCCGGGGGGGGGAGCGGCCCCAGCATTTT